The 17 T cell receptor beta chains below come from one sample, sequenced in a study of blood T cell repertoires in COVID-19. Repertoires were generated with immunoSEQ multiplex PCR, while TCRdb's copy carries only in-frame clones and drops some. The data show about 91,000 clones, 70% to 90% seen once. Source material: peripheral blood. These receptors all stem from a woman of 80 years or more with active COVID-19.

The V gene is TRBV13, the J gene TRBJ2-1; TRBD2 aligns across 13 bases. The CDR3 spans 19 residues. The V and J ends lost 5 bases and 2 bases, in that order; junction bases with no gene match: 12. CDR1 and CDR2 (germline): PRHDT, FYEKMQ (reference sequence). The CDR3 DNA follows: TGTGCCAGCAGCAGCTTAGGACTAGCGGGAGCTGTGACCTACAATGAGCAGTTCTTC. It yields the protein CASSSLGLAGAVTYNEQFF.

CDR3 amino acids: CAGETSGSRTQYF. The CDR3 bases are TGTGCCGGCGAAACTAGCGGGAGCCGTACGCAGTATTTT. The gene calls are TRBV5-4 and TRBJ2-3; TRBD2 matches at 11 bases. Germline values: CDR1 SGHNT, CDR2 YYREEE (reference sequence). The CDR3 loop spans 13 amino acids. Trimming at V came to 10 bases and at J to 8 bases, leaving 9 bases not matched to a gene.

The chain uses TRBV28 and TRBJ2-3; D may be TRBD2 (6 bases). Trimming stripped 5 bases from V and 1 base from J, with 10 bases between. Germline lookup yields CDR1 MDHEN and CDR2 SYDVKM. The CDR3 spans 14 residues. DNA for the CDR3: TGTGCCAGCAGTGTGACTAGTCGCACAGATACGCAGTATTTT. Amino acid sequence: CASSVTSRTDTQYF.

V gene TRBV14 combines with J gene TRBJ1-2; D remains unclear. From germline, CDR1 is SGHDN and CDR2 FVKESK. Trimming removed 3 bases from V and 2 bases from J, with 4 bases in between. This CDR3 is 12 amino acids long. CDR3 sequence (DNA): TGTGCCAGCAGCCAGCGAAACTATGGCTACACCTTC. This gives the protein CASSQRNYGYTF.

In this sample, this clone turned up once. The V gene is TRBV7-2, the J gene TRBJ2-7; 10 bases fit TRBD2. The CDR3 extends over 14 amino acids. V was pared by 5 bases and J by 4 bases, with 5 bases of the junction left unmatched. In germline, CDR1 is SGHTA, CDR2 FQGNSA. CDR3 sequence reads: CASSVLAGGYEQYF. CDR3 DNA: TGTGCCAGCAGCGTATTAGCGGGAGGTTACGAGCAGTACTTC.

This chain uses TRBV12-3 or TRBV12-4 with TRBJ2-5; D possibly corresponds to TRBD2 (5 bases). The V end was cut by 6 bases, the J end by 4 bases, with 12 bases between. The CDR3 runs to 13 residues. This chain's CDR3 is CASSREGLETQYF. CDR3 coding DNA: TGTGCCAGCAGCCGAGAGGGTTTAGAGACCCAGTACTTC.

The chain recombines TRBV9 with TRBJ2-7, with 7 bases fitting TRBD1. The CDR3 is 15 amino acids. Germline V gene lookup returns CDR1 SGDLS and CDR2 YYNGEE. V lost 0 bases, J lost 3 bases, and 6 bases stayed unmatched. CDR3 nucleotide sequence: TGTGCCAGCAGCGTAGGGGACAGCCATAACTACGAGCAGTACTTC. It codes for CASSVGDSHNYEQYF.

The chain couples TRBV19 to TRBJ2-1, with TRBD1 identical over 7 bases. The germline V gene has CDR1 LNHDA and CDR2 SQIVND (reference sequence). V was clipped by 5 bases and J by 8 bases; unmatched bases: 6. The CDR3 contains 13 residues. The CDR3, as DNA: TGTGCCAGTAGTCCGCGGCAGGGGGATGAGCAGTTCTTC. This translates into CASSPRQGDEQFF.

The rearrangement links TRBV18 to TRBJ2-5, with 8 bases aligning to TRBD2. The CDR3 spans 14 residues. Germline V gene data show CDR1 as KGHSH and CDR2 as LQKENI. V trimming: 0 bases; J trimming: 3 bases; junction bases outside the gene matches: 0. CDR3 bases: TGTGCCAGCTCACCACCTAGCGGGAAAGAGACCCAGTACTTC. Its translation is CASSPPSGKETQYF.

The V call is TRBV19, the J call TRBJ2-1; D call uncertain. V was clipped by 1 base and J by 9 bases, with 7 bases between them. CDR1 and CDR2 (germline): LNHDA, SQIVND (reference sequence). The CDR3 is 12 residues long. CDR3: CASSIGRLEQFF. CDR3 bases: TGTGCCAGTAGTATAGGGCGGCTTGAGCAGTTCTTC.

The rearrangement joins TRBV3-1 (or the pseudogene TRBV3-2) to TRBJ1-4; tentative D call: TRBD1 (6 bases). There are 15 residues in the CDR3. V dropped 2 bases and J dropped 8 bases, with 15 bases sitting between them. Germline-derived CDR1 and CDR2 are LGHDT and YNNKEL (reference sequence). The CDR3 region has the DNA TGTGCCAGCAGCCAAAACGAACAGGGCAGGGAAAAACTGTTTTTT. It translates to CASSQNEQGREKLFF.

This chain uses TRBV5-5 with TRBJ2-7; D perhaps matches TRBD1 (6 bases). The CDR3 length is 15 residues. Germline lookup yields CDR1 SGHKS and CDR2 YYEKEE (reference sequence). V gave up 0 bases and J gave up 3 bases, with 13 bases separating them. The CDR3 sequence is CASSLVGADNYEQYF. The CDR3 nucleotides are TGTGCCAGCAGCTTGGTGGGGGCAGACAACTACGAGCAGTACTTC.

The chain combines TRBV18 with TRBJ2-1; D perhaps matches TRBD2 (5 bases). Germline values: CDR1 KGHSH, CDR2 LQKENI. The CDR3 is made up of 15 amino acids. With 5 bases removed from V and 0 bases from J, the gap between germline ends came to 11 bases. The chain's CDR3 is CASSTGMSSYNEQFF. DNA of the CDR3: TGTGCCAGCTCAACCGGGATGAGCTCCTACAATGAGCAGTTCTTC.

This rearrangement joins TRBV5-1 to TRBJ2-1, with 8 bases lining up with TRBD1. The CDR3 is made up of 17 amino acids. Per germline, CDR1 SGHRS and CDR2 YFSETQ. The junction had 10 bases not matched to a gene; V was cut back by 4 bases and J by 1 base. The CDR3 DNA follows: TGCGCCAGCAGCGACCACACAGGGGGAAAGTCCTACAATGAGCAGTTCTTC. This gives the protein CASSDHTGGKSYNEQFF.

V gene TRBV12-3 or TRBV12-4 combines with J gene TRBJ2-5; D possibly corresponds to TRBD2 (6 bases). The CDR3 consists of 13 residues. V shed 4 bases and J shed 5 bases, with 11 bases lying between them. CDR3 sequence: CASSSWGVETQYF. In DNA, the CDR3 is TGTGCCAGCAGTTCCTGGGGGGTGGAGACCCAGTACTTC.

The V gene is TRBV18, the J gene TRBJ2-7; a possible D gene is TRBD2 (5 bases). Trimming took off 5 bases at V and 5 bases at J, with 10 bases between the two ends. The CDR3 extends over 12 amino acids. Germline CDR1 is KGHSH and CDR2 is LQKENI. In nucleotides, the CDR3 is TGTGCCAGCTCAGAAACTAGAAACGAGCAGTACTTC. Residues: CASSETRNEQYF.

The chain employs TRBV9 and TRBJ2-7; TRBD2 matches 8 bases. V was pared by 4 bases and J by 1 base, with 4 bases of the junction left unmatched. The CDR3 is made up of 14 amino acids. Per germline, CDR1 SGDLS and CDR2 YYNGEE. In DNA form, the CDR3 reads TGTGCCAGCAGCTCGACTAGCGAATCCTACGAGCAGTACTTC. It yields the protein CASSSTSESYEQYF. The entire variable domain, with the rest obtained from reference TRBV9 and TRBJ2-7, is as follows: DSGVTQTPKHLITATGQRVTLRCSPRSGDLSVYWYQQSLDQGLQFLIQYYNGEERAKGNILERFSAQQFPDLHSELNLSSLELGDSALYFCASSSTSESYEQYFGPGTRLTVT.